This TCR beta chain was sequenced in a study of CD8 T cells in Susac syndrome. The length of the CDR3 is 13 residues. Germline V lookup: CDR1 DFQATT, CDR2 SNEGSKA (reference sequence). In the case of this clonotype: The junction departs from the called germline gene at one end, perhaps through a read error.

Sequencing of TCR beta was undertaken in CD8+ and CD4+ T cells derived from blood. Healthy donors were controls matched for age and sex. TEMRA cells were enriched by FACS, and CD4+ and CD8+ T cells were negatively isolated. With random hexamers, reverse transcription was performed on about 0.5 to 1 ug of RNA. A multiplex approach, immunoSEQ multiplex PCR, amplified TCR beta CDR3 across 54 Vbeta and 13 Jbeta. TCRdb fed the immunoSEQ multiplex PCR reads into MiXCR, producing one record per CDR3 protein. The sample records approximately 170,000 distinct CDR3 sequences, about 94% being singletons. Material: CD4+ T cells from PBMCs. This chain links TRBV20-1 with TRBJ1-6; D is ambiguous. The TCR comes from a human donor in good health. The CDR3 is CSARGSLNSPLHF. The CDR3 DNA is TGCAGTGCGAGAGGGTCACTTAATTCACCCCTCCACTTT.